This T cell receptor beta chain was identified during a study of T-cell memory formation after mild COVID-19. TCRdb processed the 5' RACE reads anew with MiXCR; each CDR3 protein has one entry. This table has about 180,000 distinct CDR3 sequences, roughly 16% appearing once. Germline CDR1 is SEHNR and CDR2 is FQNEAQ (reference sequence). Trimming at V came to 5 bases and at J to 7 bases, leaving 13 bases not matched to a gene. This CDR3 spans 16 amino acids. The chain has TRBV7-9 and TRBJ1-1; 10 bases match TRBD1. The sequence was obtained from an adult woman who had mild COVID-19 (a few samples of this study predate the infection). Cell type and time point are not known. Sequencing was performed on PBMCs or a T cell subset sorted from them (not recorded which). The CDR3 protein is CASSLGQGGTYYEAFF. DNA of the CDR3: TGTGCCAGCAGCCTTGGACAGGGGGGGACGTATTATGAAGCTTTCTTT.